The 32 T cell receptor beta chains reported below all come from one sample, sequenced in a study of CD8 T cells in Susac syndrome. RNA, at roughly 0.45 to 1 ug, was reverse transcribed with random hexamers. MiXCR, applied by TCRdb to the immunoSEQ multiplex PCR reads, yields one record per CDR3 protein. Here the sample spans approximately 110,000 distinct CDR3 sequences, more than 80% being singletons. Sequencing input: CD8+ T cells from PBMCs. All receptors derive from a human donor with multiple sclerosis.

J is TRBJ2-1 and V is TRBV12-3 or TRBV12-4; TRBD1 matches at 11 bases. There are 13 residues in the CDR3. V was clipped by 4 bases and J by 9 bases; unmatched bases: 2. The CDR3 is CASSWTGGSEQFF. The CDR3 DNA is TGTGCCAGCAGTTGGACAGGGGGCTCTGAGCAGTTCTTC.

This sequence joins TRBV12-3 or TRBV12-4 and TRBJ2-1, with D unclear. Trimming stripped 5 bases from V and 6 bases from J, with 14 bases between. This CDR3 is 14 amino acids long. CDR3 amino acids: CASSPTLETNEQFF. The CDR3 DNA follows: TGTGCCAGCAGTCCGACGCTCGAAACCAATGAGCAGTTCTTC.

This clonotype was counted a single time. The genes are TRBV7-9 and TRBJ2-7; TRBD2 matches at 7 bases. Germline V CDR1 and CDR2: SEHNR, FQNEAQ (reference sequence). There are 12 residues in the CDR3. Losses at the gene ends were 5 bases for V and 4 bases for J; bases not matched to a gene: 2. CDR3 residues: CASSAAGYEQYV. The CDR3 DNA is TGTGCCAGCAGCGCAGCGGGGTACGAGCAGTACGTC.

The CDR3 sequence is CASSPKYTYEQYF. The CDR3 nucleotides read TGTGCCAGCAGTCCAAAGTACACCTACGAGCAGTACTTC. J is TRBJ2-7 and V is TRBV27, with D unresolved. The V and J ends lost 5 bases and 2 bases respectively, with 10 bases between them. This CDR3 has 13 residues. Germline CDR1 and CDR2: MNHEY and SMNVEV (reference sequence).

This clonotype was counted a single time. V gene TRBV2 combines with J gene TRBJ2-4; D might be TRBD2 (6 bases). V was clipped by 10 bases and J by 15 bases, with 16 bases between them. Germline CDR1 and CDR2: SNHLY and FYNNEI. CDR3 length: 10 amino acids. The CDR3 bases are TGTGCCATCCACACTAGCCATACGTACTTC. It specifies CAIHTSHTYF.

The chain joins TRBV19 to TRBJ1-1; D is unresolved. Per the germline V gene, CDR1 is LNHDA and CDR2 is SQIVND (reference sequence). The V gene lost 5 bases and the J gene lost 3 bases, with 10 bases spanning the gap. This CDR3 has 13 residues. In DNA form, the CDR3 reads TGTGCCAGTAGTGAGGGAATGCACACTGAAGCTTTCTTT. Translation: CASSEGMHTEAFF.

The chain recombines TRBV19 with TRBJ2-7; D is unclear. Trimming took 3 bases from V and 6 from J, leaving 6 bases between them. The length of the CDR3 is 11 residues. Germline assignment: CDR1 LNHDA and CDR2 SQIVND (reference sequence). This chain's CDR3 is CASSIGSEQYF. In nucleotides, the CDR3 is TGTGCCAGTAGTATTGGGTCCGAGCAGTACTTC.

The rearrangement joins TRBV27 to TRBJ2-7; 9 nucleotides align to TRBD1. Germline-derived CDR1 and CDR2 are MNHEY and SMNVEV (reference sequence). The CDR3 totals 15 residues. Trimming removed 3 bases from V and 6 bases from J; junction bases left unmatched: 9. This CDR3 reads CASSFTNTQGAEQYF. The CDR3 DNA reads TGTGCCAGCAGTTTTACGAATACACAGGGGGCCGAGCAGTACTTC.

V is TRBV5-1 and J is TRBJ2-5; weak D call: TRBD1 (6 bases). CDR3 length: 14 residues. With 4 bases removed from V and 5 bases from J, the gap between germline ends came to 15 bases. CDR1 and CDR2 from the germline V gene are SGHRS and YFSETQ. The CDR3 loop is CASSEYRDTETQYF. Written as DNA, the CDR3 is TGCGCCAGCAGCGAGTACCGGGACACGGAGACCCAGTACTTC. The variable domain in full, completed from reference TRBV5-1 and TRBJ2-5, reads KAGVTQTPRYLIKTRGQQVTLSCSPISGHRSVSWYQQTPGQGLQFLFEYFSETQRNKGNFPGRFSGRQFSNSRSEMNVSTLELGDSALYLCASSEYRDTETQYFGPGTRLLVL.

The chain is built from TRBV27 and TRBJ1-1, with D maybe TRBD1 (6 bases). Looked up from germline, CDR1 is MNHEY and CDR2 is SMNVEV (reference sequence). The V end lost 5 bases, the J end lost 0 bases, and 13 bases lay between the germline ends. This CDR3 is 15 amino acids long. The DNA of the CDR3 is TGTGCCAGCAGTCCGCGGGGGCTGGTGAACACTGAAGCTTTCTTT. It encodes CASSPRGLVNTEAFF.

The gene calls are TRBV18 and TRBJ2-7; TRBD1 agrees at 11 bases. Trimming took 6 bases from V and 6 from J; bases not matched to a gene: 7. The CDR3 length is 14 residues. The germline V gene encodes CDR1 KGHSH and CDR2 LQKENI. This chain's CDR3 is CASSPPDRGPEQYF. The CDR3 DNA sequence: TGTGCCAGCTCCCCCCCGGACAGGGGGCCCGAGCAGTACTTC.

The CDR3: CASNDGAGDTQYF. DNA of the CDR3: TGCGCCAGCAACGACGGGGCGGGAGATACGCAGTATTTT. The V gene is TRBV5-1, the J gene TRBJ2-3, with D perhaps TRBD1 or TRBD2 (5 bases each). Germline CDR1 and CDR2: SGHRS and YFSETQ. Trimming removed 6 bases from V and 5 bases from J, with 13 bases in between. This CDR3 contains 13 residues.

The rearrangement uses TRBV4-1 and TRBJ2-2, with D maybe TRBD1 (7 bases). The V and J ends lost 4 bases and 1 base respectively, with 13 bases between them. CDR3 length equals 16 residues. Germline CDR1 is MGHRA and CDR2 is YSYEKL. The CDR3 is CASSLAGQLNTGELFF. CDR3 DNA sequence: TGCGCCAGCAGCCTCGCGGGACAGCTGAACACCGGGGAGCTGTTTTTT.

The CDR3 DNA follows: TGTGCCAGCAGCCAAAGGTCTAGCGGGAGTCGAACCGGGGAGCTGTTTTTT. As protein: CASSQRSSGSRTGELFF. The chain employs TRBV14 and TRBJ2-2, with TRBD2 matching 10 bases. Germline CDR1 is SGHDN and CDR2 is FVKESK. The CDR3 covers 17 residues. The V gene end was trimmed by 2 bases and the J gene end by 5 bases; junction bases not matched to a gene: 8.

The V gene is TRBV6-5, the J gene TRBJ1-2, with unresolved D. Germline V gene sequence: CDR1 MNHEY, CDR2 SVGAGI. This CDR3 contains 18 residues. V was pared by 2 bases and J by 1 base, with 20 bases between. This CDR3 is CASSYANREPRDNYGYTF. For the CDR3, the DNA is TGTGCCAGCAGTTACGCGAATCGAGAGCCAAGGGATAACTATGGCTACACCTTC.

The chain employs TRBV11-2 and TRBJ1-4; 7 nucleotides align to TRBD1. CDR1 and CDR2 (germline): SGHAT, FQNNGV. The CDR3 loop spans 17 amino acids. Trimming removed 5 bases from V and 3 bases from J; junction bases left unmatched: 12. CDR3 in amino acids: CASSHLPPGQSNEKLFF. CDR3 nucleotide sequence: TGTGCCAGCAGCCACCTTCCACCGGGACAGTCTAATGAAAAACTGTTTTTT.

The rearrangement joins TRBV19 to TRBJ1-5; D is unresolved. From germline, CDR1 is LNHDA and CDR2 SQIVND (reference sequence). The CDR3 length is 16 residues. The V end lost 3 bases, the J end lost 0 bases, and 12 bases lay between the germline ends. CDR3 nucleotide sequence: TGTGCCAGTAGTATGCGTAGTCAAAATAGCAATCAGCCCCAGCATTTT. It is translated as CASSMRSQNSNQPQHF. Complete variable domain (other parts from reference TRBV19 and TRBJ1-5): DGGITQSPKYLFRKEGQNVTLSCEQNLNHDAMYWYRQDPGQGLRLIYYSQIVNDFQKGDIAEGYSVSREKKESFPLTVTSAQKNPTAFYLCASSMRSQNSNQPQHFGDGTRLSIL.

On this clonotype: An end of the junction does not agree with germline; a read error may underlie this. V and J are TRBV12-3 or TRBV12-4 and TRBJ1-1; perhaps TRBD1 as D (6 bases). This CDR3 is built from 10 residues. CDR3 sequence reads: CASSLLGAQF. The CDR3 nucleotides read TGTGCCAGCAGCCTTTTGGGGGCCCAATTT.

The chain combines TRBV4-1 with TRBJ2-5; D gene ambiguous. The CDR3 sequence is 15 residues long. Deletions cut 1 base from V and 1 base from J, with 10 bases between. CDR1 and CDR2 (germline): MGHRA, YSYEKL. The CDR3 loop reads CASSQVGFFQETQYF. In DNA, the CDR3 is TGCGCCAGCAGCCAAGTAGGGTTTTTCCAAGAGACCCAGTACTTC.

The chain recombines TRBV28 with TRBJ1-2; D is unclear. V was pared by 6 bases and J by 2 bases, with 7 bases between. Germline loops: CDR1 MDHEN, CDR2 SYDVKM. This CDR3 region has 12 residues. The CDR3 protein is CASSHNNYGYTF. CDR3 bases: TGTGCCAGCAGCCATAACAACTATGGCTACACCTTC.

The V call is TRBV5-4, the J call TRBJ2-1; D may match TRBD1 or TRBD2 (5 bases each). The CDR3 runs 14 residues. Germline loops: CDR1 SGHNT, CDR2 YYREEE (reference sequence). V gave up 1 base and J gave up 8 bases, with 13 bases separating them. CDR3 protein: CASSLKPGRDEQFF. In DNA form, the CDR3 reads TGTGCCAGCAGCTTGAAGCCAGGGAGAGATGAGCAGTTCTTC. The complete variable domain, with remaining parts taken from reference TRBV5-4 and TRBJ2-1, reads ETGVTQSPTHLIKTRGQQVTLRCSSQSGHNTVSWYQQALGQGPQFIFQYYREEENGRGNFPPRFSGLQFPNYSSELNVNALELDDSALYLCASSLKPGRDEQFFGPGTRLTVL.

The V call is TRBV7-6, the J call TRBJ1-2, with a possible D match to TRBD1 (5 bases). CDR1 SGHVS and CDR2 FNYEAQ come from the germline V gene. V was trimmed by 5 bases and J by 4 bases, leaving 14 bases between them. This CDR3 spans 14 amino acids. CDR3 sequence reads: CASSPGTNGYGYTF. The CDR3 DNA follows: TGTGCCAGCAGCCCCGGGACCAACGGCTATGGCTACACCTTC.

The CDR3 coding sequence is TGTGCCAGCAGTTTCGCGGCTCGGGGGGCGGATGGCTACACCTTC. As protein: CASSFAARGADGYTF. The rearrangement joins TRBV27 to TRBJ1-2; TRBD1 might be the D (6 bases). The CDR3 runs to 15 residues. Germline values: CDR1 MNHEY, CDR2 SMNVEV (reference sequence). The V and J ends lost 3 bases and 6 bases respectively, with 17 bases between them.

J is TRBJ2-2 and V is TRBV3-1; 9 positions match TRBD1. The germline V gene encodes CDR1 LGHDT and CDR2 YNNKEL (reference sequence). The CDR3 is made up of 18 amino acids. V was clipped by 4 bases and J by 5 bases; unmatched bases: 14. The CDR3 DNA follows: TGTGCCAGCAGCCTTTACCTTGGACAGGGGCGCCGGACCGGGGAGCTGTTTTTT. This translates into CASSLYLGQGRRTGELFF.

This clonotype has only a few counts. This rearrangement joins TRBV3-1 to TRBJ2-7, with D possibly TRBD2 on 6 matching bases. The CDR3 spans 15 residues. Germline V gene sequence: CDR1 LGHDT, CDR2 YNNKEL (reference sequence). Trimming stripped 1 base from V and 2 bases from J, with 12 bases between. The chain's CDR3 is CASSQVSGAPYEQYF. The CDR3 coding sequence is TGTGCCAGCAGCCAAGTTAGCGGAGCCCCCTACGAGCAGTACTTC.

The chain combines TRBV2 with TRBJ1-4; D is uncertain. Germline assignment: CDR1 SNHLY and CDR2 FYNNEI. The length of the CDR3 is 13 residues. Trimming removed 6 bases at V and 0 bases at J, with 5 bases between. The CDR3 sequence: CASRAATNEKLFF. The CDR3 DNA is TGTGCCAGCAGGGCGGCAACTAATGAAAAACTGTTTTTT. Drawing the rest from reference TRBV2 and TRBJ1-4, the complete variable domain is EPEVTQTPSHQVTQMGQEVILRCVPISNHLYFYWYRQILGQKVEFLVSFYNNEISEKSEIFDDQFSVERPDGSNFTLKIRSTKLEDSAMYFCASRAATNEKLFFGSGTQLSVL.

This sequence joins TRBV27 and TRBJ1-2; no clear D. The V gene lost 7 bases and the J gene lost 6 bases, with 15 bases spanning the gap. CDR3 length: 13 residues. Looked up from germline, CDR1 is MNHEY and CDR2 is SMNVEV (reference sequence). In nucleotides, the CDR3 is TGTGCCAGCAAGCTGGGTGGCGGAGATGGCTACACCTTC. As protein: CASKLGGGDGYTF.

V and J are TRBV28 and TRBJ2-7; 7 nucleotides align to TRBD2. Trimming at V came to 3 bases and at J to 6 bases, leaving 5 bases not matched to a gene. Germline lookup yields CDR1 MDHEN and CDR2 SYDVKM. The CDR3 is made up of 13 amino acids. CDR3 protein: CASSFAGVSEQYV. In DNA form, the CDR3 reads TGTGCCAGCAGTTTTGCGGGAGTAAGCGAGCAGTACGTC.

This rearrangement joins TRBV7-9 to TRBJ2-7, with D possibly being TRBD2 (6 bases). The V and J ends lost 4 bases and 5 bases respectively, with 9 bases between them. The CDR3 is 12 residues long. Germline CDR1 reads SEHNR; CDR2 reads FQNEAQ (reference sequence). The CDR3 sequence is CASSYGGNEQYF. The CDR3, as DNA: TGTGCCAGCAGCTACGGGGGTAACGAGCAGTACTTC.

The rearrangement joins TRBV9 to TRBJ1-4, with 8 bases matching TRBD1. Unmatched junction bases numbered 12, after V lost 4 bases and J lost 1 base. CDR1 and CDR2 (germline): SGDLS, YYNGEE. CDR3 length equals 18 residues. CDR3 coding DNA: TGTGCCAGCAGCCGGACAGGGCTCAGAGGTGGAACTAATGAAAAACTGTTTTTT. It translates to CASSRTGLRGGTNEKLFF.

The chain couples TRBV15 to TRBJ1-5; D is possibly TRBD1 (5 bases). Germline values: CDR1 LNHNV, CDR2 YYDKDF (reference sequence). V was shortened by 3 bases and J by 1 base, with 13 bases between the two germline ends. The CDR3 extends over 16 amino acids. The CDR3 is CATSREGARSNQPQHF. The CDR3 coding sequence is TGTGCCACCAGCAGGGAAGGGGCGCGGAGCAATCAGCCCCAGCATTTT.

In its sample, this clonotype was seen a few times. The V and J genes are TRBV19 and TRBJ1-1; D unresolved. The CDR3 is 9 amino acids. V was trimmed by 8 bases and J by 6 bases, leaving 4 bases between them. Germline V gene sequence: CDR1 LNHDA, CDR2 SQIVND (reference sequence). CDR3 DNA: TGTGCCAGTGGCCCTGAAGCTTTCTTT. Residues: CASGPEAFF. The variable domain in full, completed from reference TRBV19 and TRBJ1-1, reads DGGITQSPKYLFRKEGQNVTLSCEQNLNHDAMYWYRQDPGQGLRLIYYSQIVNDFQKGDIAEGYSVSREKKESFPLTVTSAQKNPTAFYLCASGPEAFFGQGTRLTVV.